One sample yielded the 8 T cell receptor beta chains listed below, sequenced in a study of blood T cell repertoires in COVID-19. Some clones are missing from TCRdb's copy, which holds only in-frame ones; the method was immunoSEQ multiplex PCR. The sample holds under 300,000 clones; about 88% are singletons and the top ten take less than 5%. Sequenced material: peripheral blood. The receptors here all came from a woman between 35 and 50 years old who had recovered from COVID-19.

The chain carries TRBV5-4 and TRBJ1-2; TRBD1 is a possible D gene (5 bases). The germline V and J ends were trimmed by 4 bases and 6 bases, with 13 bases remaining between them. CDR3 length: 13 amino acids. Per germline, CDR1 SGHNT and CDR2 YYREEE (reference sequence). The CDR3 sequence: CASSLDRRNGYTF. Here the CDR3 DNA reads TGTGCCAGCAGCCTCGACAGACGGAATGGCTACACCTTC.

This chain links TRBV10-3 with TRBJ2-2; 8 bases map to TRBD1. This CDR3 is built from 14 residues. Germline-derived CDR1 and CDR2 are ENHRY and SYGVKD. The V and J ends lost 6 bases and 4 bases, in that order; junction bases with no gene match: 4. This CDR3 reads CAIRTGVSTGELFF. DNA for the CDR3: TGTGCCATCAGGACAGGGGTGAGCACCGGGGAGCTGTTTTTT.

This sequence joins TRBV9 and TRBJ2-2, with 8 bases fitting TRBD1. This CDR3 comprises 17 residues. From germline, CDR1 is SGDLS and CDR2 YYNGEE. The V and J ends lost 4 bases and 5 bases, in that order; junction bases with no gene match: 13. DNA for the CDR3: TGTGCCAGCAGCCCCCAAGGAGGGCAGGGGGCGACCGGGGAGCTGTTTTTT. It encodes CASSPQGGQGATGELFF.

The CDR3 DNA follows: TGCGCCAGCAGCCAAGACACAGCTAACTATGGCTACACCTTC. Protein: CASSQDTANYGYTF. V and J are TRBV4-3 and TRBJ1-2; D call uncertain. V lost 0 bases to trimming and J lost 0 bases, with 5 bases between them. Germline lookup yields CDR1 LGHNA and CDR2 YSLEER. The CDR3 covers 14 residues.

The rearrangement links TRBV6-2 or TRBV6-3 to TRBJ2-7, with 11 bases fitting TRBD2. The V gene end was trimmed by 1 base and the J gene end by 4 bases; junction bases not matched to a gene: 6. The CDR3 runs 16 residues. The germline V gene encodes CDR1 MNHEY and CDR2 SVGEGT. The CDR3 is CASSYFSTSGGYEQYF. CDR3 nucleotides: TGTGCCAGCAGTTACTTCAGCACTAGCGGGGGATACGAGCAGTACTTC.

The V gene is TRBV29-1, the J gene TRBJ1-1; the D is unclear. The CDR3 runs to 13 residues. The germline CDR1 and CDR2 sequences are SQVTM and ANQGSEA. V shed 4 bases and J shed 5 bases, with 14 bases lying between them. The CDR3 DNA sequence: TGCAGCGTTGCCCGAGGGAGTGGAACTGAAGCTTTCTTT. Residues: CSVARGSGTEAFF.

This rearrangement joins TRBV4-1 to TRBJ1-2, with no clear D. Germline loops: CDR1 MGHRA, CDR2 YSYEKL. Deletions cut 0 bases from V and 0 bases from J, with 11 bases between. The CDR3 has 16 residues. The CDR3, as DNA: TGCGCCAGCAGCCAAGAAGAGGTCGACTCTAACTATGGCTACACCTTC. Its protein is CASSQEEVDSNYGYTF.

This rearrangement joins TRBV2 to TRBJ2-7; 12 bases line up with TRBD2. Germline V gene lookup returns CDR1 SNHLY and CDR2 FYNNEI. Trimming removed 6 bases from V and 4 bases from J; junction bases left unmatched: 4. This CDR3 region has 14 residues. The CDR3 loop reads CASRGLAGVYEQYV. For the CDR3, the DNA is TGTGCCAGCAGGGGACTAGCGGGCGTGTACGAGCAGTACGTC.